This TCR beta chain came from a study of identical twins. General study points: Among beta out-of-frame sequences, excess sharing between twins appeared weaker.

Template switching added a universal primer binding site, and final cDNA carried unique molecular identifiers. TCRdb ran MiXCR on the 5' RACE reads and lists one entry per CDR3 protein. The sample includes over 550,000 distinct CDR3 sequences, about 7.6% of them seen just once. Trimming removed 2 bases at V and 4 bases at J, with 17 bases between. Germline assignment: CDR1 DFQATT and CDR2 SNEGSKA (reference sequence). CDR3 length equals 16 residues. With regard to this clonotype: As yet, its antigen is unknown.

This sample was also put to use in a study of yellow fever vaccine responses in identical twins.

Sequencing was performed on PBMCs. This receptor was obtained from a woman aged 18 to 35 in good health. The gene calls are TRBV20-1 and TRBJ2-2; a weak D match, TRBD1 (5 bases). CDR3 sequence: CSARPFQGRGTGELFF. The CDR3 nucleotides read TGCAGTGCTAGACCTTTTCAGGGAAGGGGCACCGGGGAGCTGTTTTTT.